This TCR beta chain was identified in a study of shared clonotypes between healthy human individuals. CDR3 length: 13 amino acids. Germline values: CDR1 WSHSY, CDR2 SAAADI. V shed 5 bases and J shed 2 bases, with 8 bases lying between them. At deep level, the assay was performed. Some clones are missing from TCRdb's copy, which holds only in-frame ones; the method was immunoSEQ multiplex PCR. The profile shows more than 900,000 clones, approximately 78% of them singletons. A remark on this clone: The antigen is unknown.

Study-wide results and limits: Memory subsets generally showed lower estimated richness than naive subsets.

The chain has TRBV10-2 and TRBJ2-3; unclear D gene. The sample comprised memory CD4+ T cells from PBMCs. Described subset: CD45RA-negative fraction. This TCR came from a man aged 18 to 30 in good health. Some clones in this sample may be carry-over from other donors' samples. CDR3 DNA: TGCGCCAGCAGTAGCGAATACACAGATACGCAGTATTTT. It is translated as CASSSEYTDTQYF.